Below, one T cell receptor (beta chain) is given with its context. The antigen this receptor binds is unknown. The CDR3 extends 3 residues past the end of the read, so its final part is completed from the germline J gene. Every participant had a single incident cervical HPV16 infection, and women with prevalent HPV16 infections were excluded. Cervical HPV DNA was detected with MY09/MY11 PCR, and genotyping was done with dot-blot hybridization. Roughly 15 mL of heparinized blood was centrifuged, after which the buffy coat was aliquoted, frozen at -30 degrees C, and then stored at -80 degrees C. QIAGEN kits were used to extract genomic DNA from buffy coat specimens. From a lookup of the germline V gene (reference sequence), CDR1 and CDR2 are LNHDA and SQIVND. The CDR3 numbers 17 residues from cysteine through phenylalanine. The DNA covers only part of the CDR3, 42 bases in frame from base 1. Trimming takes 4 bases off V and 3 bases off J; junction bases not matched to a gene: 9.

The data belong to a study of T cells in women clearing cervical HPV infection (dated by TCRdb to the late 2010s). About the investigation overall: Cases were 20 to 25 women with histologically confirmed HPV16-related CIN3 or worse, including a couple of invasive cancers. As quality controls, five blinded duplicates were added to each group, bringing the total to about 60 samples made up of 50 or so participants and 10 or so replicates. Cases had a median age of 34 years and controls had a median age of 38, with no significant differences in baseline characteristics. Among cases, blood sampling occurred a median of 149 days after lesion detection, with an interquartile range of roughly 85 to 210 days. The controls were about 26 women whose single incident HPV16 infection cleared within 12 months with no development of precancer or cancer. This exploratory proof-of-principle case-control study, nested within the Guanacaste HPV Natural History Study in Costa Rica, compared TCR repertoires among women with different cervical HPV16 outcomes. Cases and controls were matched on year of sample collection and on age within five years. Case blood was taken at the visit when the lesion was first identified, whereas control blood was taken when infection was no longer detected. The parent cohort enrolled roughly 9,600 women aged 18 or older in Guanacaste, Costa Rica, during about 1992 to 1995 and followed them for more than 6 years. Since HLA typing was available for only a few women, HLA type could not be ruled out as a confounder. The study at large found these results: Because T-cell numbers per sample were unknown, differences in richness could reflect varying T-cell content rather than repertoire biology. The cross-sectional design could not show whether the associations came before the infection or were a result of it, and neither effector/memory subsets nor HPV-specific T cells were isolated. CIN3+ cases had significantly higher TCR repertoire richness than controls across sequencing depths, but evenness did not differ between the groups. Cases were distinguished from controls with an estimated AUC of about 0.78 by random forest classifiers combining richness and V gene abundances. TRBV6-7 relative abundance was lower in cases than in controls (around 0.11% versus 0.15%; Bonferroni P = 0.0008).

The immunoSEQ assay used multiplex PCR to amplify TCR beta CDR3 regions from an average of around 1.2 ug of genomic DNA per sample. Primer bias was corrected in the assay by using a complete synthetic TCR repertoire to establish an amplification baseline. The amplicons were sequenced on the Illumina platform. Per the authors' processing: Sequences were error-corrected by clustering with frequency ratios and a modified nearest-neighbor algorithm and were then analyzed in the immunoSEQ Analyzer with IMGT gene definitions. TCR richness and evenness were averaged over 20 rarefaction repeats at each rarefaction depth, excluding samples with fewer sequences than the depth. Wilcoxon rank sum tests with FDR correction were used to compare relative abundances of V, D and J genes between the groups. In the blinded duplicates, the intraclass correlation was about 95% for TCR richness and averaged about 76% across 66 gene segments. The immuneACCESS repertoire file appears here via TCRdb, limited to in-frame rearrangements. These files lack a portion of the clones; in checked studies, under half of the deficit traces to unresolved V genes, and the cause of the others is not known. That table supplies the V and J calls and clone size; D and trimming were determined from the DNA. The sample table includes about 36,000 clones. Of the sample, about 1.8% falls within the top ten clones.

This receptor was taken from a woman between 18 and 70 years old with a cervical HPV16 infection that either progressed to CIN3+ or cleared (not recorded which). The rearranged chain carries TRBV19 and TRBJ1-5, and TRBD1 matches 10 of the central bases. The material sequenced was blood buffy coat. CDR3 sequence: CASSTTGGSSNNQPQHF. Incomplete CDR3 DNA: TGTGCCAGTAGTACGACAGGGGGCAGCTCTAACAATCAGCCC.